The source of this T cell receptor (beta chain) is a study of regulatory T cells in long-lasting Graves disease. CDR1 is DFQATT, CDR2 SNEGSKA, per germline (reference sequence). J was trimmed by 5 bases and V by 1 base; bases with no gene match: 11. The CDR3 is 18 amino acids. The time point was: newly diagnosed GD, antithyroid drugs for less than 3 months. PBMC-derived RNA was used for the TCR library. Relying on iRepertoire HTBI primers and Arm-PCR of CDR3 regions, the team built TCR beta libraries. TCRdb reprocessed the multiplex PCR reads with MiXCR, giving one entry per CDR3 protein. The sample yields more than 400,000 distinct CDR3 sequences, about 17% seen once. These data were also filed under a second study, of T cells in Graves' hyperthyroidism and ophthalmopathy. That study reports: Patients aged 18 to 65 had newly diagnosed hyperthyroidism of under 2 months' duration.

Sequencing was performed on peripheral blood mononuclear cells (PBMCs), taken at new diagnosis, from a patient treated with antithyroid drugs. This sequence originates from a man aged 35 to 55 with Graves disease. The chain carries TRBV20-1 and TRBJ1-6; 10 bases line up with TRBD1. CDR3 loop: CSARVGDRGFIDNSPLHF. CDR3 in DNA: TGCAGTGCTAGAGTAGGGGACAGGGGATTTATCGATAATTCACCCCTCCACTTT.